These T cell receptor beta chains were read from a single sample in a study of tumor-infiltrating lymphocytes in primary liver carcinoma. TCRdb redid the calling of the multiplex PCR reads with MiXCR, one entry per CDR3 protein. The sample lists 300,000 to 400,000 distinct CDR3 sequences; about 61% were seen once. The specimen sequenced was peripheral blood. These receptors were obtained from a man between 35 and 55 years old with primary liver carcinoma and hepatitis B virus infection. CDR3s include the opening cysteine and the closing phenylalanine or tryptophan. The D gene is left open where the match is weak. Size values are once, few and many counts, or a class for expanded clones, and some rows have none.

V gene,J gene,clone size,D gene,CDR3 DNA,CDR3 protein
TRBV6-6,TRBJ2-7,many,-,TGTGCCAGCAGTTATCAAGACGGAACCTACGAGCAGTACTTC,CASSYQDGTYEQYF
TRBV12-1,TRBJ1-2,few,-,TGTGCCAGCAGCTTTAGGAGAATATATGGCTACACCTTC,CASSFRRIYGYTF
TRBV6-2/TRBV6-3,TRBJ2-2,-,-,TGTACCAGCAGTTACTCGAGAGGGAGGACAGAGAACACCGGGGAGCTGTTTTTT,CTSSYSRGRTENTGELFF
TRBV29-1,TRBJ2-4,-,-,TGCAGCATACGGCAACCTCGGGGCATTCAGTACTTC,CSIRQPRGIQYF
TRBV12-3/TRBV12-4,TRBJ2-3,many,-,TGTGCCAGCGTTCGGGGGAGCGCAGATACGCAGTATTTT,CASVRGSADTQYF
TRBV2,TRBJ2-1,few,-,TGTGCCAGCAGGAGGCTCCTCCTCAATGAGCAGTTCTTC,CASRRLLLNEQFF
TRBV11-2,TRBJ2-3,many,-,TGTGCCAGCAGTATAAGCGGAGGCGCAGATACGCAGTATTTT,CASSISGGADTQYF
TRBV4-1,TRBJ1-4,few,-,TGCGCCAGCAGCGCGACGGGGGCCAATAATGAAAAACTGTTTTTT,CASSATGANNEKLFF
TRBV5-1,TRBJ2-3,-,TRBD1,TGCGCCAGCCAAGGGACAGGGGCTGGAGATACGCAGTATTTT,CASQGTGAGDTQYF
TRBV6-5,TRBJ1-3,-,-,TGTGCCAGCAGTCCTAACAGACAGGCTTGGGAGTCTGGAAACACCATATATTTT,CASSPNRQAWESGNTIYF
TRBV11-2,TRBJ2-3,-,TRBD2,TGTGCCAGCAGCTTAGGTTCTTTTAATGCGCTAGCGGCCTTAACGCAGTGTTTT,CASSLGSFNALAALTQCF
TRBV28,TRBJ2-1,-,TRBD1,TGTGCCAGCAGCGAGACACGACAGGGCTCCAATGAGCAGTTCTTC,CASSETRQGSNEQFF
TRBV6-5,TRBJ2-3,-,-,TGTGCCAGCAAGGGGGTAGAGGGATTTAACGATACGCAGTATTTT,CASKGVEGFNDTQYF
TRBV6-2/TRBV6-3,TRBJ2-1,many,-,TGTGCCAGCAGTTATCAGTCTGGACTTCCCTACAATGAGCAGTTCTTC,CASSYQSGLPYNEQFF
TRBV6-6,TRBJ2-1,once,-,TGTGCCAGCAGTTACGACCCCGCACGGGGCATGGGGCAGTTCTTC,CASSYDPARGMGQFF
TRBV29-1,TRBJ2-7,-,-,TGCAGCGCTAAACTCTTAGGCCAACTCTCCGAGCAGTACTTC,CSAKLLGQLSEQYF
TRBV29-1,TRBJ1-1,many,-,TGCAGCGTTGGGACAGTGAACACTGAAGCTTTCTTT,CSVGTVNTEAFF
TRBV6-2/TRBV6-3,TRBJ2-7,-,-,TGTGCCAGCAGTACGAGCCTTAGCTCCTACGAGCAGTACTTC,CASSTSLSSYEQYF
TRBV6-5,TRBJ2-1,-,TRBD1,TGTGCCAGCAGGCGCACCCGGGACAGGGCTTTCGATGAGCAGTTCTTC,CASRRTRDRAFDEQFF
TRBV6-5,TRBJ2-7,many,-,TGTGCCAGCGGAAGGGAAACGATGGCCTACGAGCAGTACTTC,CASGRETMAYEQYF
TRBV6-5,TRBJ2-3,-,TRBD2,TGTGCCAGCAGTTATTCAGCGGGAGGTTTGGCAGATACGCAGTGTTTT,CASSYSAGGLADTQCF
TRBV30,TRBJ2-7,-,TRBD2,TGTGCCTGGAGTGTATTTGCGGGAGACGTTTACGAGCAGTACTTC,CAWSVFAGDVYEQYF
TRBV12-3/TRBV12-4,TRBJ2-7,once,-,TGTGCCAGCACAGTGGGAGGTAGTGTGCAGTACTTC,CASTVGGSVQYF
TRBV6-5,TRBJ2-7,few,TRBD1,TGTGCCAGCAAAGCCAACGGACAGGACTCCTACGAGCAGTACTTC,CASKANGQDSYEQYF
TRBV18,TRBJ2-7,-,-,TGTGCCAGCTCACCACGGAAGGGTGTGGGATTCGAGCAGTACTTC,CASSPRKGVGFEQYF
TRBV11-2,TRBJ2-7,once,-,TGTGCCAGCAGCTTAGCGAGTCTCTACGAACAGAACTTC,CASSLASLYEQNF
TRBV10-3,TRBJ2-7,-,-,TGTGCCATCAAAATTGGAGGCGACCGTCCCTACGAGCATTACTTC,CAIKIGGDRPYEHYF
TRBV6-5,TRBJ2-5,many,-,TGTGCCAGCAGTCCAAATTATAGGGAGACCCAGTACTTC,CASSPNYRETQYF
TRBV14,TRBJ2-1,-,TRBD2,TGTGCCAGCAGCCAAGGTCTAGCGGGAGCTTTCGACTCCTACAATGAGCAGTTCTTC,CASSQGLAGAFDSYNEQFF